The clone carrying this TCR beta chain has only a few counts. Its antigen is as yet unknown. A single record per CDR3 protein comes from TCRdb applying MiXCR to the 5' RACE reads. The table lists about 120,000 distinct CDR3 sequences, 10% to 13% of them singletons, with approximately 25% in the top ten. As to time point: blood at routine non-recurrence follow-up after resection. The data derive from a study of spatial heterogeneity in lung cancer. Study-level points and caveats: The appearance of ubiquitous expanded tumor TCRs in blood was greater at resection than follow-up.

V lost 6 bases, J lost 11 bases, and 17 bases lay in between. Germline CDR1 and CDR2: MNHEY and SVGAGI. CDR3 size: 13 residues. The receptor comes from a female donor with early-stage non-small cell lung cancer. The input for sequencing was PBMCs, taken at follow-up. V usage is TRBV6-5 and J usage is TRBJ1-5, with D possibly matching TRBD1 (5 bases). The CDR3, as DNA: TGTGCCAGCAGCTCGCGGTTACGGGGGACCCAGCATTTT. This codes for CASSSRLRGTQHF.